This T cell receptor beta chain appears in the sequencing data of a study of early T cells in non-severe SARS-CoV-2 infection. Study-level background: Chains were not paired, and sequencing was done on bulk RNA from unsorted whole blood.

Study-wide findings and caveats: There was a bias toward anti-spike CD8 responses in VDJdb matching, which missed private and CD4 specificities.

This clonotype has just a few counts. Its antigen remains unknown. The CDR3 is 15 amino acids. Looked up from germline, CDR1 is LGHDT and CDR2 is YNNKEL (reference sequence). V shed 10 bases and J 7 bases; nucleotides not matched to a gene: 12. The TCR library protocol attached unique molecular identifiers to the individual cDNA molecules. MiXCR, applied by TCRdb to the 5' RACE reads, yields one record per CDR3 protein. This sample carries some 53,000 distinct CDR3 sequences, over 7.5% of them seen once, and the ten largest clones take approximately 9.8%. The rearrangement joins TRBV3-1 to TRBJ2-1; 11 bases are a match to TRBD2. Material: whole blood. The origin of this receptor is an adult who was a healthcare worker with PCR-confirmed SARS-CoV-2 infection or an uninfected control (not recorded which). DNA of the CDR3: TGTGCCACCAAAACTAGCGGGAGAGAGTGGAATGAGCAGTTCTTC. This gives the protein CATKTSGREWNEQFF.